Below, one T cell receptor (beta chain) is given with its context. The data were taken from a study of T-cell reconstitution after alpha-beta-depleted transplantation in children. The TCRbeta library was prepared with unique molecular identifiers. Each CDR3 protein gets one entry after TCRdb re-called the PCR reads with MiXCR. Found here are about 610,000 distinct CDR3 sequences, 8% to 11% of them singletons; the top ten hold 3.5% to 5%. CDR1 and CDR2 from the germline V gene are DFQATT and SNEGSKA (reference sequence). The CDR3 extends over 14 amino acids. V lost 3 bases and J 4 bases, leaving 16 bases between the germline ends.

Sequenced material: PBMCs from the stem cell graft donor, taken from the stem cell graft. The sequence derives from a human donor who donated a stem cell graft to a child with acute myeloid leukemia. The chain couples TRBV20-1 to TRBJ2-7, with no clear D. The CDR3 sequence is CSARSNLGLYEQYF. The CDR3 nucleotides are TGCAGTGCTAGGTCTAATCTGGGGTTGTACGAGCAGTACTTC.